What follows are 29 T cell receptor beta chains derived from one specimen sequenced in a study of blood T cells in healthy people across ages. Using a J-beta primer mix together with a sample-barcoded 5' primer, a second PCR was run for roughly 7 to 12 cycles. In TCRdb, the 5' RACE reads were re-called with MiXCR into one record per CDR3 protein. The sample yields about 680,000 distinct CDR3 sequences, about 52% seen once. The sample consisted of blood. These TCRs come from a woman aged 55-70 years in good health.

This clonotype was seen at least ten times. The chain uses TRBV29-1 and TRBJ1-2; 9 bases map to TRBD1. Trimming cost V 0 bases and J 6 bases; bases outside gene matches: 11. Germline assignment: CDR1 SQVTM and CDR2 ANQGSEA. This CDR3 has 16 residues. The CDR3 here is CSVEERAQGAQDGYTF. DNA of the CDR3: TGCAGCGTTGAAGAAAGGGCACAGGGGGCGCAGGATGGCTACACCTTC.

The chain uses TRBV18 and TRBJ1-2; 10 bases map to TRBD1. CDR1 and CDR2 (germline): KGHSH, LQKENI. The trim removed 3 bases at V and 5 bases at J, leaving 6 bases unmatched. The CDR3 sequence is 15 residues long. This chain's CDR3 is CASSPLTGGEYGYTF. The CDR3 DNA reads as TGTGCCAGCTCACCTCTGACAGGGGGCGAATATGGCTACACCTTC.

The chain has TRBV20-1 and TRBJ2-3, with D possibly being TRBD1 or TRBD2 (5 bases each). The V end was cut by 5 bases, the J end by 2 bases, with 11 bases between. The length of the CDR3 is 13 residues. Per germline, CDR1 DFQATT and CDR2 SNEGSKA (reference sequence). CDR3 in amino acids: CSAPGRLTDTQYF. The CDR3 region has the DNA TGCAGTGCTCCGGGACGGCTCACAGATACGCAGTATTTT.

This chain uses TRBV9 with TRBJ2-3, with D possibly being TRBD2 (5 bases). The CDR3 covers 13 residues. Germline V gene sequence: CDR1 SGDLS, CDR2 YYNGEE. V was trimmed by 4 bases and J by 5 bases, leaving 11 bases between them. The CDR3 reads CASSRLSGDTQYF. The DNA for the CDR3 is TGTGCCAGCAGCAGACTATCGGGAGATACGCAGTATTTT. The variable domain in full, completed from reference TRBV9 and TRBJ2-3, reads DSGVTQTPKHLITATGQRVTLRCSPRSGDLSVYWYQQSLDQGLQFLIQYYNGEERAKGNILERFSAQQFPDLHSELNLSSLELGDSALYFCASSRLSGDTQYFGPGTRLTVL.

The V call is TRBV24-1, the J call TRBJ1-1, with D uncertain. With 3 bases removed from V and 1 base from J, the gap between germline ends came to 8 bases. This CDR3 spans 14 amino acids. CDR1 and CDR2 from the germline V gene are KGHDR and SFDVKD. CDR3 sequence reads: CATSDSWGNTEAFF. Written as DNA, the CDR3 is TGTGCCACCAGTGATAGTTGGGGGAACACTGAAGCTTTCTTT.

J is TRBJ2-1 and V is TRBV12-5, with 16 bases that match TRBD2. The germline V gene has CDR1 LGHNT and CDR2 FRNRAP. This CDR3 is built from 18 residues. Germline trimming cut 2 bases from V and 6 bases from J; bases unmatched to any gene: 7. CDR3 nucleotide sequence: TGTGCTAGTGGTTTGCCGGGACTAGCGGGAGGGCCTACCAATGAGCAGTTCTTC. The encoded protein is CASGLPGLAGGPTNEQFF. Filled out from reference TRBV12-5 and TRBJ2-1, the complete variable domain reads DARVTQTPRHKVTEMGQEVTMRCQPILGHNTVFWYRQTMMQGLELLAYFRNRAPLDDSGMPKDRFSAEMPDATLATLKIQPSEPRDSAVYFCASGLPGLAGGPTNEQFFGPGTRLTVL.

The gene calls are TRBV10-3 and TRBJ2-5, with a tentative D call TRBD1 (5 bases). The V gene lost 11 bases and the J gene lost 1 base, with 8 bases spanning the gap. Germline CDR1 reads ENHRY; CDR2 reads SYGVKD. The CDR3 has 11 residues. The CDR3 spells CAAGAQETQYF. In DNA form, the CDR3 reads TGTGCCGCTGGGGCCCAAGAGACCCAGTACTTC.

The V call is TRBV16, the J call TRBJ1-4, with 7 bases aligning to TRBD1. Losses at the gene ends were 5 bases for V and 2 bases for J; bases not matched to a gene: 5. CDR3 size: 15 residues. Germline CDR1 is KGHSY and CDR2 is FQNENV. The CDR3 sequence is CASSGRTGTNEKLFF. As DNA, the CDR3 is TGTGCCAGCAGCGGAAGGACAGGCACTAATGAAAAACTGTTTTTT.

On this clonotype itself: One base away lies a much larger clone, so this may be a sequencing read error. The chain employs TRBV3-1 and TRBJ2-3; 12 bases line up with TRBD2. This CDR3 has 16 residues. The germline V gene encodes CDR1 LGHDT and CDR2 YNNKEL (reference sequence). The CDR3 is CTSSPLAGGYTDTQYF. The CDR3 bases are TGTACCAGCAGCCCCCTAGCGGGAGGGTACACAGATACGCAGTATTTT.

This clonotype was detected a few times. This chain connects TRBV7-2 to TRBJ2-1; D is perhaps TRBD2 (5 bases). The V gene lost 4 bases and the J gene lost 13 bases, with 14 bases spanning the gap. Per the germline V gene, CDR1 is SGHTA and CDR2 is FQGNSA. This CDR3 is 12 amino acids long. CDR3 DNA: TGTGCCAGCAGCTCGGGTTGGGAGACCCAGTTCTTC. It translates to CASSSGWETQFF.

The rearrangement uses TRBV29-1 and TRBJ2-1; possibly TRBD2 for D (5 bases). The CDR3 is 13 residues long. Trimming took 2 bases from V and 13 from J, leaving 18 bases between them. In germline, CDR1 is SQVTM, CDR2 ANQGSEA. The CDR3 reads CSVETGNGETQFF. CDR3 in DNA: TGCAGCGTTGAAACCGGGAATGGAGAGACCCAGTTCTTC.

This sequence joins TRBV12-3 or TRBV12-4 and TRBJ2-2, with 7 positions matching TRBD1. This CDR3 comprises 15 residues. V trimming: 3 bases; J trimming: 6 bases; junction bases outside the gene matches: 7. This CDR3 reads CASSFVGGMAGELFF. The DNA of the CDR3 is TGTGCCAGCAGTTTCGTAGGGGGCATGGCCGGGGAGCTGTTTTTT.

This clonotype showed up just a few times. The chain combines TRBV7-2 with TRBJ2-7, with D hard to call. Trimming removed 5 bases from V and 4 bases from J, with 15 bases in between. Germline-derived CDR1 and CDR2 are SGHTA and FQGNSA. The CDR3 consists of 14 residues. The CDR3 DNA sequence: TGTGCCAGCAGCCGAAGGTCGGGTTATTACGAGCAGTACTTC. Translating gives CASSRRSGYYEQYF.

The chain recombines TRBV10-3 with TRBJ1-2; tentatively, D is TRBD1 (5 bases). Germline CDR1 reads ENHRY; CDR2 reads SYGVKD. The CDR3 loop spans 14 amino acids. V gave up 5 bases and J gave up 3 bases, with 13 bases separating them. The CDR3 spells CAISPQGGDYGYTF. CDR3 nucleotides: TGTGCCATCAGTCCGCAGGGTGGGGACTATGGCTACACCTTC.

A word on this clonotype: Just one base apart from a much larger clone, this may be a read error. V is TRBV20-1 and J is TRBJ1-2; 7 bases line up with TRBD1. Germline V gene lookup returns CDR1 DFQATT and CDR2 SNEGSKA (reference sequence). The CDR3 is 12 residues long. CDR3 nucleotides: TGCAGTGCTAGGGACAGCAAAGGGGGCTGCACCTTC. Translating it yields CSARDSKGGCTF.

The chain uses TRBV19 and TRBJ1-2, with D perhaps matching TRBD1 (6 bases). V was trimmed by 3 bases and J by 8 bases, leaving 25 bases between them. CDR1 and CDR2 (germline): LNHDA, SQIVND (reference sequence). This CDR3 has 17 amino acids. The CDR3 DNA sequence: TGTGCCAGTAGTATCCCCCGGGAGACAGGAATGTCCGGCGGCTACACCTTC. It encodes CASSIPRETGMSGGYTF.

The chain links TRBV7-9 to TRBJ2-1; D possibly uses TRBD1 or TRBD2 (5 bases each). Trimming left V 5 bases short and J 4 bases short, with 15 bases between. This CDR3 contains 15 residues. Germline CDR1 is SEHNR and CDR2 is FQNEAQ (reference sequence). The CDR3 loop reads CASSRIGTQYNEQFF. The CDR3 DNA sequence: TGTGCCAGCAGCCGAATCGGGACGCAGTACAATGAGCAGTTCTTC.

J is TRBJ2-1 and V is TRBV24-1; 10 bases are a match to TRBD2. Looked up from germline, CDR1 is KGHDR and CDR2 is SFDVKD. J gave up 5 bases and V 4 bases, and 7 bases lay outside the gene matches. This CDR3 contains 16 residues. The CDR3 coding sequence is TGTGCCACCAGTGACCCACCTGGGACTAGCGACAATGAGCAGTTCTTC. Translating gives CATSDPPGTSDNEQFF.

The genes are TRBV7-2 and TRBJ1-5; 7 nucleotides agree with TRBD1. CDR1 SGHTA and CDR2 FQGNSA come from the germline V gene. The V segment lost 5 bases and the J segment 2 bases; nucleotides outside the gene matches: 9. CDR3 size: 16 residues. The CDR3: CASSPTGAPGNQPQHF. Written as DNA, the CDR3 is TGTGCCAGCAGCCCAACAGGGGCCCCCGGCAATCAGCCCCAGCATTTT.

The chain employs TRBV9 and TRBJ2-1; the D is unclear. This CDR3 is built from 8 residues. Trimming left V 9 bases short and J 10 bases short, with 5 bases between. Germline CDR1 and CDR2: SGDLS and YYNGEE. CDR3 residues: CAMVEQFF. The CDR3 DNA follows: TGTGCCATGGTAGAGCAGTTCTTC.

This clonotype was seen a few times. The chain has TRBV27 and TRBJ2-7; perhaps TRBD1 as D (5 bases). Germline loops: CDR1 MNHEY, CDR2 SMNVEV (reference sequence). Trimming cost V 4 bases and J 7 bases, with 23 bases left between them. The CDR3 is made up of 16 amino acids. The CDR3 loop reads CASSSGLESAYYEQYF. The DNA of the CDR3 is TGTGCCAGCAGTTCAGGGCTGGAAAGCGCTTATTATGAGCAGTACTTC.

The table lists this clonotype with a few counts. The chain employs TRBV6-5 and TRBJ2-5; 7 nucleotides line up with TRBD2. Germline CDR1 is MNHEY and CDR2 is SVGAGI. The CDR3 is 15 residues long. After removal of 6 bases from V and 2 bases from J, the junction contained 9 bases not matched to a gene. The CDR3 bases are TGTGCCAGCAGCCCAAAGGGAGGGATACAAGAGACCCAGTACTTC. Its protein product is CASSPKGGIQETQYF.

The rearrangement links TRBV11-3 to TRBJ2-1; TRBD2 agrees at 7 bases. The J segment lost 5 bases and the V segment lost 5 bases, leaving 6 bases of the junction unmatched. CDR1 is SGHNT and CDR2 is YENEEA in the germline V gene. The CDR3 consists of 14 residues. The CDR3 bases are TGTGCCAGCAGCCGAAGGGAGGGGCACAATGAGCAGTTCTTC. It yields the protein CASSRREGHNEQFF.

V usage is TRBV18 and J usage is TRBJ1-2; TRBD1 matches at 10 bases. The CDR3 length is 14 residues. The trim removed 3 bases at V and 8 bases at J, leaving 6 bases unmatched. Germline V gene lookup returns CDR1 KGHSH and CDR2 LQKENI. CDR3 nucleotides: TGTGCCAGCTCACCTAACGGACAGGGGGTCGGCTACACCTTC. Amino acid sequence: CASSPNGQGVGYTF.

This clonotype was counted a few times. This chain joins TRBV6-2 or TRBV6-3 and TRBJ2-5; 12 positions match TRBD2. With 5 bases clipped from V and 5 bases from J, the junction kept 12 bases outside the gene matches. Germline loops: CDR1 MNHEY, CDR2 SVGEGT. This CDR3 is built from 17 residues. The DNA of the CDR3 is TGTGCCAGCAGTCACGGCCCTAGCGGGAGGGGAATGGAGACCCAGTACTTC. Amino acid sequence: CASSHGPSGRGMETQYF.

This rearrangement joins TRBV9 to TRBJ2-7, with TRBD2 matching over 9 bases. Trimming cost V 4 bases and J 7 bases; bases outside gene matches: 12. This CDR3 is built from 15 residues. CDR1 and CDR2 (germline): SGDLS, YYNGEE. CDR3 sequence: CASSPPGLAGFEQYF. The CDR3 DNA reads as TGTGCCAGCAGCCCCCCTGGGCTAGCGGGATTTGAGCAGTACTTC.

The chain links TRBV24-1 to TRBJ2-1; 12 nucleotides line up with TRBD2. CDR3 length: 19 amino acids. With V trimmed by 9 bases and J by 4 bases, 18 bases remained unmatched. The V gene's germline CDR1 is KGHDR and CDR2 SFDVKD. The CDR3 protein is CATQATSGRSKALYNEQFF. The CDR3 coding sequence is TGTGCCACCCAAGCTACTAGCGGGAGGTCTAAGGCATTATACAATGAGCAGTTCTTC.

The J gene is TRBJ1-2, the V gene TRBV20-1; D is possibly TRBD1 (5 bases). The V end lost 2 bases, the J end lost 4 bases, and 11 bases lay between the germline ends. This CDR3 spans 13 amino acids. The germline CDR1 and CDR2 sequences are DFQATT and SNEGSKA (reference sequence). In DNA, the CDR3 is TGCAGTGCTAGACCAGGGAATTTCTATGGCTACACCTTC. It encodes CSARPGNFYGYTF.

As DNA, the CDR3 is TGTGCCATCAGTGAGGGTGGGACAGGCACAGATACGCAGTATTTT. Its translation is CAISEGGTGTDTQYF. The chain has TRBV10-3 and TRBJ2-3, with 7 positions matching TRBD1. The CDR3 totals 15 residues. Unmatched junction bases numbered 3, after V lost 2 bases and J lost 1 base. Germline V gives CDR1 ENHRY, CDR2 SYGVKD.